This T cell receptor (beta chain) was sequenced for a study of cytomegalovirus exposure and HLA in healthy donors. Study background: Approximately 190 million T cells yielded some 120 million unique TCR beta sequences in earlier analysis.

General study findings and limits: Listed as cytomegalovirus-associated were 170 or so TCR beta chains. In vitro checks showed that a few CMV-associated chains really do target CMV antigens. Most subjects had HLA-A and HLA-B alleles reportedly predicted accurately by TCR beta sequences.

The CDR3 spans 14 residues. The germline V gene encodes CDR1 SQVTM and CDR2 ANQGSEA. V lost 2 bases and J lost 1, with 11 bases in between. In the case of this clone: What it binds is not known.

The PCR employed 60 Vbeta primers together with 13 Jbeta primers. This table comes from immunoSEQ multiplex PCR, and its TCRdb copy is limited to in-frame clones, with some not included. Among some 220,000 clones listed, 70% to 85% were seen once. The sequenced sample consisted of PBMCs. The gene calls are TRBV29-1 and TRBJ1-1, with D hard to call. The TCR originated in a woman aged 40 to 50 in good health and CMV-seronegative. The CDR3 DNA reads as TGCAGCGTTGAATGGGCAGGCCAGAACACTGAAGCTTTCTTT. It encodes CSVEWAGQNTEAFF.